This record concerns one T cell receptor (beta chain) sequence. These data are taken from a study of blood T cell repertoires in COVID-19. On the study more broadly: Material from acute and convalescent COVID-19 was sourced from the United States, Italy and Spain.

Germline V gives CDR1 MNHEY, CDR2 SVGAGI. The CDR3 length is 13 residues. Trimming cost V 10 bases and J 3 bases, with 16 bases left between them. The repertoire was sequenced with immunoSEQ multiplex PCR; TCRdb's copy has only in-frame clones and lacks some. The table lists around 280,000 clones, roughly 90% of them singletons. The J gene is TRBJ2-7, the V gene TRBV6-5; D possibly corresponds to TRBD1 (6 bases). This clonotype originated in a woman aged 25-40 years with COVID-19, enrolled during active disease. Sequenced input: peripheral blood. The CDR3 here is CAIEDRRFYEQYF. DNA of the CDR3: TGTGCCATCGAGGACAGAAGATTCTACGAGCAGTACTTC.